The subject of this entry is one TCR beta chain. This sample was taken from a study of blood T cell repertoires in COVID-19. Study in general: Sources were T cells, B-cell-depleted T cells, or PBMCs; the material itself was cDNA or gDNA.

Original methodology: Using reference gene primer amplification, nucleated cell counts were estimated. The assay was immunoSEQ multiplex PCR, and TCRdb's table has in-frame clones only and misses some. V and J calls and clone size are as listed in that table; D and trimming were resolved from the DNA. This sample has 100,000 or so clones, with 70% to 90% found just once. The sequenced material came from peripheral blood. This clonotype originated in a human donor in a cohort sampled during active COVID-19.

The CDR3 region has the DNA TGCGCCAGCAGCTTAGAACTAGCGGACACCGGGGAGCTGTTTTTT. This translates into CASSLELADTGELFF. The V gene is TRBV5-1, the J gene TRBJ2-2; 8 bases are a match to TRBD2. The CDR3 sequence is 15 residues long. Trimming took 2 bases from V and 3 from J; bases not matched to a gene: 3. Germline lookup yields CDR1 SGHRS and CDR2 YFSETQ. Combining the CDR3 with reference TRBV5-1 and TRBJ2-2 gives the whole variable domain KAGVTQTPRYLIKTRGQQVTLSCSPISGHRSVSWYQQTPGQGLQFLFEYFSETQRNKGNFPGRFSGRQFSNSRSEMNVSTLELGDSALYLCASSLELADTGELFFGEGSRLTVL.